The subject of this entry is one T cell receptor beta chain. V lost 6 bases and J 1 base, leaving 12 bases between the germline ends. The length of the CDR3 is 14 residues. Germline CDR1 reads SGHRS; CDR2 reads YFSETQ. This sample stems from a study of blood T cell repertoires in COVID-19. Study in general: PBMCs, B-cell-depleted T cells, or T cells provided the cDNA or gDNA that made up the material.

Sequencing was performed with immunoSEQ multiplex PCR; in TCRdb, only in-frame clones are kept and a portion is missing. The sample lists roughly 350,000 clones; approximately 89% were seen once. The genes are TRBV5-1 and TRBJ2-3; no clear D. Material: peripheral blood. The receptor was derived from a woman under 40 with COVID-19, enrolled during active disease. In DNA form, the CDR3 reads TGCGCCAGCAACGGAGCTTTGGGCACAGATACGCAGTATTTT. This translates into CASNGALGTDTQYF.